This TCR beta chain was identified during a study of T cell repertoires in cytomegalovirus infection (dated by TCRdb to between 2018 and 2021). Study-level background: Recently identified HLA-C-restricted CMV epitopes, whose presentation resists viral immunomodulation, were targeted by peptide stimulations together with well-studied HLA-B-restricted epitopes. The HLA type of each donor mattered for the analysis, because public TCR beta signatures pointed to carriage of CMV infection along with the matching HLA type.

The data were produced on an Illumina HiSeq 1500. The public sequencing data were trimmed at Q25 with fastp and processed into clonotypes with MiXCR by TCRdb, which kept only in-frame beta chains. Rows are combined by CDR3 protein, so each entry shows the most common genes and DNA. The sample records 700,000 to 950,000 distinct CDR3 sequences, approximately 30% of which are singletons. The ten largest clonotypes hold 9.5% to 15% of the sample. The germline V gene sets CDR1 to SGHVS and CDR2 to FNYEAQ. The cysteine opens and the phenylalanine closes a CDR3 of 13 amino acids. The CDR3 DNA has 39 bases and is translated from base 1. V is reduced by 1 base and J by 6 bases, leaving a spacing of 10 bases between them. To note about this clonotype: This clone's antigen is unknown. A much larger clonotype is one base distant, so this may be a read error.

According to the study, the label for this sample's treatment or condition signals: in vitro stimulation with specific CMV peptide epitopes to enrich CMV-specific T cells. The study at large found these results: In both this cohort and an independent cohort of a few hundred donors, the cumulative frequency of public TCR beta family members distinguished carriers of CMV infection plus the relevant HLA type. The ex vivo response was dominated by HLA-C-restricted CMV-specific TCR beta clonotypes, which also provided the single most frequent clonotype in two of eight donors.

This sequence uses TRBV7-6 and TRBJ2-7; too little of a D gene remains to name it. The sequence derives from a human donor in good health (CMV status not recorded). Some clones in this sample may be carry-over from other donors' samples. This sample comprised cultured CD8+ T cells from PBMCs, obtained from culture after CMV antigen stimulation. The CDR3 corresponds to CASSLGAIIEQYF. The sequence in DNA is TGTGCCAGCAGCTTAGGGGCGATAATCGAGCAGTACTTC. The full variable domain, with segments outside the CDR3 supplied by the reference TRBV7-6 and TRBJ2-7 proteins, appears as GAGVSQSPRYKVTKRGQDVALRCDPISGHVSLYWYRQALGQGPEFLTYFNYEAQQDKSGLPNDRFSAERPEGSISTLTIQRTEQRDSAMYRCASSLGAIIEQYFGPGTRLTVT.